Below are 7 T cell receptor beta chains sequenced from a single sample in a study of regulatory T cells in long-lasting Graves disease. Time point noted: newly diagnosed GD, antithyroid drugs for less than 3 months. RNA extracted from PBMCs served as the sequencing template. For TCR beta, libraries came from iRepertoire HTBI primers and Arm-PCR of CDR3 regions. Each CDR3 protein gets one entry after TCRdb re-called the multiplex PCR reads with MiXCR. The sample has a few hundred thousand distinct CDR3 sequences, approximately 20% seen once; the top ten hold approximately 14%. The sample also formed part of further work on T cells in Graves' hyperthyroidism and ophthalmopathy.

The material was peripheral blood mononuclear cells (PBMCs), obtained at new diagnosis, from a patient treated with antithyroid drugs. The origin of the receptors is a woman aged 25 to 39 with Graves disease.

This clonotype was detected many times. This sequence joins TRBV2 and TRBJ1-5; D perhaps matches TRBD1 (5 bases). The CDR3 extends over 13 amino acids. Trimming shortened V by 11 bases and J by 4 bases, and 15 bases separated the two germline ends. CDR1 is SNHLY, CDR2 FYNNEI, per germline. The CDR3 sequence is CASKGTSNQPQHF. CDR3 bases: TGTGCCTCCAAAGGGACTTCTAATCAGCCCCAGCATTTT.

This clonotype was recorded many times. The CDR3 region is CASSRDSPHRDEQFF. The CDR3 region has the DNA TGCGCCAGCAGTCGGGACAGTCCTCATAGGGATGAGCAGTTCTTC. This chain links TRBV5-1 with TRBJ2-1, with 7 bases fitting TRBD1. The germline gives CDR1 SGHRS, CDR2 YFSETQ. This CDR3 has 15 amino acids. The ends lost 5 bases at V and 8 bases at J; junction bases unmatched: 13.

This clonotype was observed at least ten times. V and J are TRBV7-3 and TRBJ1-1; unclear D gene. The V gene lost 4 bases and the J gene lost 3 bases, with 12 bases spanning the gap. The CDR3 totals 14 residues. Germline loops: CDR1 SGHTA, CDR2 FQGTGA. For the CDR3, the DNA is TGTGCCAGCAGCTCTGGCGGGGTGGACACTGAAGCTTTCTTT. It encodes CASSSGGVDTEAFF.

This clonotype has ten or more counts. The rearrangement uses TRBV20-1 and TRBJ1-1; no reliable D call. This CDR3 has 16 residues. CDR1 is DFQATT and CDR2 is SNEGSKA in the germline V gene (reference sequence). Trimming stripped 2 bases from V and 2 bases from J, with 18 bases between. Here the CDR3 DNA reads TGCAGTGCTAGATACCCGTCCCGGCCACCCAACACTGAAGCTTTCTTT. It translates to CSARYPSRPPNTEAFF.

This clonotype was observed many times. J is TRBJ2-7 and V is TRBV11-2; unclear D gene. Germline lookup yields CDR1 SGHAT and CDR2 FQNNGV. CDR3 size: 15 residues. Trimming removed 5 bases at V and 4 bases at J, with 18 bases between. The CDR3 bases are TGTGCCAGCAGCCTCAACGGCGAGGAAACTTACGAGCAGTACTTC. Translated: CASSLNGEETYEQYF.

Details on this clonotype: A single base is all that separates this from a far larger clone, so a read error is likely. The chain is built from TRBV5-1 and TRBJ2-1, with TRBD1 matching 7 bases. Germline assignment: CDR1 SGHRS and CDR2 YFSETQ. V was clipped by 2 bases and J by 10 bases; unmatched bases: 12. This CDR3 has 15 residues. CDR3 sequence reads: CASSFRDSDSYEQFF. In DNA form, the CDR3 reads TGCGCCAGCAGCTTCCGGGACAGTGATTCCTACGAGCAGTTCTTC.

This clonotype showed up many times. The J gene is TRBJ2-7, the V gene TRBV6-1, with TRBD1 as a possible D gene (6 bases). This CDR3 is built from 15 residues. Germline lookup yields CDR1 MNHNS and CDR2 SASEGT. The V end lost 6 bases, the J end lost 0 bases, and 15 bases lay between the germline ends. The CDR3 nucleotides read TGTGCCAGCAGCGGGGACAACCGGAGCTCCTACGAGCAGTACTTC. Translated, it gives CASSGDNRSSYEQYF.